The 8 T cell receptor beta chains in this list originate from one sample, sequenced in a study of blood T cell repertoires in COVID-19. The repertoire was sequenced with immunoSEQ multiplex PCR; TCRdb's copy has only in-frame clones and lacks some. Here the sample spans about 300,000 clones, 85% to 90% being singletons. Sequencing was performed on PBMCs or T cells enriched from blood (not recorded which). The receptor set was obtained from a man in his thirties or forties who had recovered from COVID-19.

CDR3 loop: CASSIEAARYNEQFF. DNA for the CDR3: TGTGCCAGTAGTATAGAGGCGGCGAGATACAATGAGCAGTTCTTC. V usage is TRBV19 and J usage is TRBJ2-1, with unresolved D. The CDR3 contains 15 residues. CDR1 and CDR2 from the germline V gene are LNHDA and SQIVND (reference sequence). V dropped 0 bases and J dropped 4 bases, with 10 bases sitting between them. Full variable domain (outside the CDR3, taken from reference TRBV19 and TRBJ2-1): DGGITQSPKYLFRKEGQNVTLSCEQNLNHDAMYWYRQDPGQGLRLIYYSQIVNDFQKGDIAEGYSVSREKKESFPLTVTSAQKNPTAFYLCASSIEAARYNEQFFGPGTRLTVL.

V and J are TRBV5-1 and TRBJ2-3; TRBD1 is a possible D gene (5 bases). CDR3 length equals 13 residues. CDR1 and CDR2 from the germline V gene are SGHRS and YFSETQ. Trimming left V 4 bases short and J 4 bases short, with 10 bases between. The CDR3 spells CASSTLGADTQYF. The CDR3 nucleotides read TGCGCCAGCAGCACCTTAGGGGCAGATACGCAGTATTTT.

This clone was seen a few times. This CDR3 reads CASSQDEGGNQPQHF. The CDR3 DNA follows: TGTGCCAGCAGCCAAGATGAGGGGGGCAATCAGCCCCAGCATTTT. The V call is TRBV4-2, the J call TRBJ1-5; possibly TRBD1 for D (6 bases). CDR1 and CDR2 from the germline V gene are LGHNA and YNFKEQ. The CDR3 spans 15 residues. Between the trimmed V and J ends, which lost 0 bases and 2 bases, there was a span of 8 bases.

The CDR3: CASREYNEQFF. For the CDR3, the DNA is TGTGCCAGCAGGGAGTACAATGAGCAGTTCTTC. The chain carries TRBV6-6 and TRBJ2-1, with D unclear. V gave up 6 bases and J gave up 4 bases, with 4 bases separating them. CDR3 size: 11 residues. Germline V gene sequence: CDR1 MNHNY, CDR2 SVGAGI (reference sequence).

The chain links TRBV5-8 to TRBJ2-7; tentatively, D is TRBD2 (6 bases). The CDR3 consists of 14 residues. CDR1 and CDR2 (germline): SGHTS, YDEGEE. Trimming removed 0 bases from V and 4 bases from J, with 11 bases in between. Here the CDR3 reads CASSLGGADYEQYF. Here the CDR3 DNA reads TGTGCCAGCAGCTTGGGCGGGGCTGATTACGAGCAGTACTTC.

The chain links TRBV3-1 (or the pseudogene TRBV3-2) to TRBJ2-7, with TRBD2 identical over 8 bases. CDR3 size: 16 residues. The V and J ends lost 1 base and 4 bases, in that order; junction bases with no gene match: 9. Germline CDR1 reads LGHDT; CDR2 reads YNNKEL (reference sequence). CDR3 DNA sequence: TGTGCCAGCAGCCAAGGCCTAGCGGGCCCTCAATACGAGCAGTACTTC. This codes for CASSQGLAGPQYEQYF.

The chain has TRBV30 and TRBJ1-1; 8 nucleotides line up with TRBD1. The CDR3 runs 15 residues. The germline V gene encodes CDR1 GTSNPN and CDR2 SVGIG (reference sequence). V was clipped by 3 bases and J by 6 bases; unmatched bases: 12. The CDR3 is CAWSRKDREVSEAFF. The CDR3, as DNA: TGTGCCTGGAGCCGAAAGGACAGGGAAGTTTCTGAAGCTTTCTTT.

The chain recombines TRBV6-4 with TRBJ2-3; possibly TRBD2 for D (6 bases). CDR1 is MRHNA and CDR2 is SNTAGT in the germline V gene. The V end was cut by 2 bases, the J end by 5 bases, with 14 bases between. This CDR3 region has 15 residues. The CDR3: CASSDGGTGRDTQYF. DNA for the CDR3: TGTGCCAGCAGTGACGGCGGAACCGGGAGAGATACGCAGTATTTT.